The T cell receptor beta chain described here comes from a study of T cell responses to AZD1222 COVID-19 vaccine. General study points: At 160-218 and 743-854, vaccine-associated CD4 TCRs were dominant, and they spanned spike.

Points on this clone: Its target is not known.

The repertoire was sequenced with immunoSEQ multiplex PCR; TCRdb's copy has only in-frame clones and lacks some. The table records approximately 180,000 clones, about 93% of them present only once. This CDR3 contains 12 residues. V was clipped by 7 bases and J by 7 bases, with 11 bases between them. In germline, CDR1 is MDHEN, CDR2 SYDVKM. Here the sequenced sample was peripheral blood, taken 28 days after the second dose of the MenACWY control vaccine. This TCR derives from an adult who received the MenACWY meningococcal vaccine as a control. The rearrangement joins TRBV28 to TRBJ1-5; D unclear. The CDR3 nucleotides read TGTGCCAGCACCCTACAGAGGCAGCCCCAGCATTTT. Amino acids: CASTLQRQPQHF.